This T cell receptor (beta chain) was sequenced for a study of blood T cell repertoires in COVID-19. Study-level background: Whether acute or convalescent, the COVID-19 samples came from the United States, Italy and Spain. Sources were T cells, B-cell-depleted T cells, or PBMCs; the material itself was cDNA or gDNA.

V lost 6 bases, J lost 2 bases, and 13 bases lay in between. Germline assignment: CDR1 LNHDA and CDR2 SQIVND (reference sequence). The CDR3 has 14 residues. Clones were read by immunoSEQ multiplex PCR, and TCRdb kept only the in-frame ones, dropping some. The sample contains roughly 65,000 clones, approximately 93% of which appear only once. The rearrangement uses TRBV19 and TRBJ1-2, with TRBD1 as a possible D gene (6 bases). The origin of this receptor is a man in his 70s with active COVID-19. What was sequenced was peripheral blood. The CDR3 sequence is CASSSDSRNYGYTF. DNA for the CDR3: TGTGCCAGTAGCTCGGACAGCAGAAACTATGGCTACACCTTC. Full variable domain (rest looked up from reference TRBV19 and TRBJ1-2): DGGITQSPKYLFRKEGQNVTLSCEQNLNHDAMYWYRQDPGQGLRLIYYSQIVNDFQKGDIAEGYSVSREKKESFPLTVTSAQKNPTAFYLCASSSDSRNYGYTFGSGTRLTVV.